Sequencing of this T cell receptor (beta chain) was carried out in a study of a mutant IDH1 vaccine in newly diagnosed glioma. Whole-study context: The sex distribution of treated patients was around 62% male and roughly 38% female, with a mean age of roughly 40 years. Receipt of radiotherapy, temozolomide, or both preceded the study, and most received both.

TCRdb's table, derived via immunoSEQ multiplex PCR, lists solely in-frame clones and lacks some. Of about 56,000 clones detected, over 70% appear once; the ten largest clones hold around 1.3%. General study results and limits: Pseudoprogression seemingly bore no relation to changes in top peripheral T cell clonotypes.

Documented time point: week 23, last vaccination. It was 300 ug of mutant IDH1 20-mer peptide that made up each vaccine dose, given with topical imiquimod. Regarding this clone: No antigen is known for it.

The clonotype originates from a man aged 40-49 years with glioma. Sample: PBMCs, taken from a glioma patient whose treatment included an IDH1 peptide vaccine.

DNA for the CDR3: TGTGCCAGCAGTGAAGGGTCAGGGGAGGGTGAAAAACTGTTTTTT. This encodes CASSEGSGEGEKLFF. This rearrangement joins TRBV2 to TRBJ1-4, with a possible D match to TRBD1 (6 bases). V was clipped by 1 base and J by 7 bases, with 13 bases between them. Per the germline V gene, CDR1 is SNHLY and CDR2 is FYNNEI. CDR3 size: 15 residues. The whole variable domain, filled in from reference TRBV2 and TRBJ1-4, reads EPEVTQTPSHQVTQMGQEVILRCVPISNHLYFYWYRQILGQKVEFLVSFYNNEISEKSEIFDDQFSVERPDGSNFTLKIRSTKLEDSAMYFCASSEGSGEGEKLFFGSGTQLSVL.